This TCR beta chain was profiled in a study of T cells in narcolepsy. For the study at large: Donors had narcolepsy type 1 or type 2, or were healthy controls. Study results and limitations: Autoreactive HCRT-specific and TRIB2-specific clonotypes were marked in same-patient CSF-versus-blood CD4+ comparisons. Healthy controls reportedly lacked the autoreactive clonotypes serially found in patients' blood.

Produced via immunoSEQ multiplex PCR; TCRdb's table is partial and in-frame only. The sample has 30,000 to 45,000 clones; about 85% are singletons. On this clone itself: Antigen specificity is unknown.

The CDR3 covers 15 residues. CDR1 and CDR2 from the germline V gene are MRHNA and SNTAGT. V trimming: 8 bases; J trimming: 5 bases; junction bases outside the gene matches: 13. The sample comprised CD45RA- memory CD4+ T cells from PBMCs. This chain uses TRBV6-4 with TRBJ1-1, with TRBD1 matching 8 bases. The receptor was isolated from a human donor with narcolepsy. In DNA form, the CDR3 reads TGTGCCAGCGGTACGGACAGGGAAGTTGCGACTGAAGCTTTCTTT. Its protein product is CASGTDREVATEAFF.